The present entry profiles one T cell receptor (beta chain) with its context. Individuals aged roughly 18 to 100 years were recruited from approximately 24 US areas. Participant-given clinical history determined each cohort assignment. The sample is drawn from a study of blood T cell repertoires in COVID-19. The method was immunoSEQ multiplex PCR; TCRdb's version includes in-frame clones alone and lacks a portion of them. The sample carries roughly 250,000 clones, around 89% recorded once. V was trimmed by 2 bases and J by 4 bases, leaving 17 bases between them. The CDR3 extends over 16 amino acids. Germline assignment: CDR1 SGHNT and CDR2 YYREEE (reference sequence).

V and J are TRBV5-4 and TRBJ2-3; tentative D call: TRBD2 (6 bases). This clonotype was obtained from a man aged 35-49 years who had recovered from COVID-19. Sequences were obtained from PBMCs or T cells enriched from blood (not recorded which). CDR3 sequence: CASSFSGSGVADTQYF. As DNA, the CDR3 is TGTGCCAGCAGCTTTTCGGGTAGCGGTGTCGCAGATACGCAGTATTTT.